The T cell receptor beta chain described here comes from a study of T-cell memory formation after mild COVID-19. Findings of the study overall: Some responding clones appeared in pre-infection memory, suggesting cross-reactive memory joined. There was a balanced CD4/CD8 profile in clones contracting day 15 to 85, and later expanders leaned CD4+. The CD4+ clones that contracted clustered mainly within CM and EM, and the CD8+ clones concentrated in EMRA.

This clonotype was counted at least ten times. Its antigen is not known. The germline CDR1 and CDR2 sequences are MNHNS and SASEGT. There are 14 residues in the CDR3. With 6 bases removed from V and 6 bases from J, the gap between germline ends came to 15 bases. A single record per CDR3 protein comes from TCRdb applying MiXCR to the 5' RACE reads. The sample has about 430,000 distinct CDR3 sequences, less than 25% seen once. The origin of this receptor is an adult woman who had mild COVID-19 (a few samples of this study predate the infection). Cell type and time point are not known. V gene TRBV6-1 combines with J gene TRBJ1-5; maybe TRBD1 (6 bases). Material: PBMCs or a T cell subset sorted from them (not recorded which). CDR3 coding DNA: TGTGCCAGCAGGGTACGGGGGCTAGGTCAGCCCCAGCATTTT. The encoded protein is CASRVRGLGQPQHF.